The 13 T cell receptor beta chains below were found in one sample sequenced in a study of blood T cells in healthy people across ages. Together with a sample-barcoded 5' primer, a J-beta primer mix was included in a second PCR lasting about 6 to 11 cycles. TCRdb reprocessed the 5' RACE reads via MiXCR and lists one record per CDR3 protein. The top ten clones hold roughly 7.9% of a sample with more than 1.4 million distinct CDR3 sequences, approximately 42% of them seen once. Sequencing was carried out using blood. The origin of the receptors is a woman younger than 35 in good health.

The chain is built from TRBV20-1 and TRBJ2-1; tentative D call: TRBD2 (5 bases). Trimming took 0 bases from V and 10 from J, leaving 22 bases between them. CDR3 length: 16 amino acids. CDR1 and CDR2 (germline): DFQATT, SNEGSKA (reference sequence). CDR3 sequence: CSARDPSGRTSKEQFF. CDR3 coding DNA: TGCAGTGCTAGAGATCCAAGCGGAAGGACCTCCAAGGAGCAGTTCTTC.

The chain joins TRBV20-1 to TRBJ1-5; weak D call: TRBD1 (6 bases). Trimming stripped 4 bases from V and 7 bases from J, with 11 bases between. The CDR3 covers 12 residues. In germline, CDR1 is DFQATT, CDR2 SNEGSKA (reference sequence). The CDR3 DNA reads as TGCAGTGCTAAGGCAGGGGACCAGCCCCAGCATTTT. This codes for CSAKAGDQPQHF.

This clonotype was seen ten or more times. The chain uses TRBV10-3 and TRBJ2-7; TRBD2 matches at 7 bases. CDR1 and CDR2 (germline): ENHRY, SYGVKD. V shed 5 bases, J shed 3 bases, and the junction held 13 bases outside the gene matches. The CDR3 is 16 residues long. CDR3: CAISPSTGLKNYEQYF. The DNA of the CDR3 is TGTGCCATCAGTCCGTCGACGGGACTAAAAAACTACGAGCAGTACTTC.

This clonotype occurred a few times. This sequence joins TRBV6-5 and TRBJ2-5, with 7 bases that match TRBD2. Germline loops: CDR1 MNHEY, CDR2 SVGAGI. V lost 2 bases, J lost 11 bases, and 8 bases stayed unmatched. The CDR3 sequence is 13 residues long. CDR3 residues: CASSYGTGREQYF. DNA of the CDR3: TGTGCCAGCAGTTACGGAACCGGGCGGGAGCAGTACTTC.

CDR3 in DNA: TGTGCCGTGGTCCTGACAGGGACCTATGGCTACACCTTC. This encodes CAVVLTGTYGYTF. V is TRBV10-3 and J is TRBJ1-2; TRBD1 matches 7 bases. Losses at the gene ends were 11 bases for V and 4 bases for J; bases not matched to a gene: 10. The CDR3 is made up of 13 amino acids. Per the germline V gene, CDR1 is ENHRY and CDR2 is SYGVKD.

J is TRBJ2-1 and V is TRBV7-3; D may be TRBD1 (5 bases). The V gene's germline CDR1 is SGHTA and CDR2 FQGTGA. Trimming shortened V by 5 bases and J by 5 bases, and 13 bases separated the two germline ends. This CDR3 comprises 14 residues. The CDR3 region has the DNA TGTGCCAGCAGCGTAAAGGGGCCGGACAATGAGCAGTTCTTC. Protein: CASSVKGPDNEQFF.

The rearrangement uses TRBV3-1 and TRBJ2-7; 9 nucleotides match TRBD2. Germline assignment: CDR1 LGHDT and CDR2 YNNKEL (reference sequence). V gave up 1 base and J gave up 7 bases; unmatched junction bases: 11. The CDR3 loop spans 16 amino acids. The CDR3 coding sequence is TGTGCCAGCAGCCAAGGGCGGGGGGGCGTAAGTTATGAGCAGTACTTC. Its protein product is CASSQGRGGVSYEQYF.

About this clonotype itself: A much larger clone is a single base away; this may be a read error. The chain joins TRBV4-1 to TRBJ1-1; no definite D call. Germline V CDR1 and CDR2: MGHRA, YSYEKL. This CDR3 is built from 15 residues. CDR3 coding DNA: TGCGCCAGCAGTGGGCTACACGGTGGGAACACTGGAGCTTTCTTT. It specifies CASSGLHGGNTGAFF.

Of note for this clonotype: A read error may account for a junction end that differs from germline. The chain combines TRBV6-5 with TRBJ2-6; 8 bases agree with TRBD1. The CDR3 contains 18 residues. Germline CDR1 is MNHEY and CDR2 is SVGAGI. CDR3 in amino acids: CASSYFWATGAGANILTF. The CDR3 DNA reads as TGTGCCAGCAGTTACTTTTGGGCGACAGGGGCCGGGGCCAACATCCTGACTTTC.

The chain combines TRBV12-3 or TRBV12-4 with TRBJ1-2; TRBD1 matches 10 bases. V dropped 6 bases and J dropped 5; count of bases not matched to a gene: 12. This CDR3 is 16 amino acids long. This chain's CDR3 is CASSLTGGILIYGYTF. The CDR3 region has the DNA TGTGCCAGCAGCCTGACAGGGGGCATCCTTATATATGGCTACACCTTC.

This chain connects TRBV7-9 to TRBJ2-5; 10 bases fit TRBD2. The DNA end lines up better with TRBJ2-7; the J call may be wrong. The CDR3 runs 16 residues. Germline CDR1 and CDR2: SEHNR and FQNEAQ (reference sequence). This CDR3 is CASSLALGLAGDEQYF. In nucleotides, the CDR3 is TGTGCCAGCAGCTTAGCGTTGGGGCTAGCGGGGGACGAGCAGTACTTC.

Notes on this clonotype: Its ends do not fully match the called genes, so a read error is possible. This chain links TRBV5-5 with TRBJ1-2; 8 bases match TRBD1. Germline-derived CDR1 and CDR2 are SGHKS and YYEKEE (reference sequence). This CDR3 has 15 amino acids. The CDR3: CASGLQGAEGYGYTF. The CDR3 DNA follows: TGTGCCAGCGGCTTGCAGGGGGCCGAAGGCTATGGCTACACCTTC.

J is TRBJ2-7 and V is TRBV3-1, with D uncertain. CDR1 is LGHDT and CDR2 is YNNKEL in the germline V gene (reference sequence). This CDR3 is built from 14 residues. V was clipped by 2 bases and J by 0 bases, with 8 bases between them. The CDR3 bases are TGTGCCAGCAGCCAACAGGATCCCTCCTACGAGCAGTACTTC. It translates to CASSQQDPSYEQYF.